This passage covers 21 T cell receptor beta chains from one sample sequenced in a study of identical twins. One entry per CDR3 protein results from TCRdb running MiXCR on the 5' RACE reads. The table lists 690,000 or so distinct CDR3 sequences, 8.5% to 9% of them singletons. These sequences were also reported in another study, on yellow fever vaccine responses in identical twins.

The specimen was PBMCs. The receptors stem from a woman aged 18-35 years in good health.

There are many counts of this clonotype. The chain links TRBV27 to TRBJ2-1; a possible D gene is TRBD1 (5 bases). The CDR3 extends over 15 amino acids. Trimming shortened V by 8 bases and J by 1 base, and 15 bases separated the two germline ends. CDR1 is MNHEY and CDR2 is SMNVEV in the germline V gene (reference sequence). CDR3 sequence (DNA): TGTGCCAGCCGACCTGGGGCGTCATCCTACAATGAGCAGTTCTTC. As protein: CASRPGASSYNEQFF.

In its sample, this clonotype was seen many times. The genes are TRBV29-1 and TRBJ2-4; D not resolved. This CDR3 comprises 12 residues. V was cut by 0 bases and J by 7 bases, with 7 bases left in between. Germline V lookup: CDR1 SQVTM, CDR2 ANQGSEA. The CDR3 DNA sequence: TGCAGCGTTGAAGAAGGTAGTAACATTCAGTACTTC. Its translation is CSVEEGSNIQYF. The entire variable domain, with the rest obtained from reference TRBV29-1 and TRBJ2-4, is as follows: SAVISQKPSRDICQRGTSLTIQCQVDSQVTMMFWYRQQPGQSLTLIATANQGSEATYESGFVIDKFPISRPNLTFSTLTVSNMSPEDSSIYLCSVEEGSNIQYFGAGTRLSVL.

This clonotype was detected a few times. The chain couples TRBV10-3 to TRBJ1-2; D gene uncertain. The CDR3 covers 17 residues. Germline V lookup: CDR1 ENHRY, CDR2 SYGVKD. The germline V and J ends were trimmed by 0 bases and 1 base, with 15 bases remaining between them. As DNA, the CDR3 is TGTGCCATCAGTGAGTCGAGGCAGAACTCCATTAACTATGGCTACACCTTC. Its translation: CAISESRQNSINYGYTF.

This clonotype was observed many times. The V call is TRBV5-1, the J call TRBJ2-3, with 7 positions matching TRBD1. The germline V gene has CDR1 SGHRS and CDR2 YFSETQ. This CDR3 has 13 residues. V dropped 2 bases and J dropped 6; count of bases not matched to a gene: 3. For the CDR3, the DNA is TGCGCCAGCAGCTTTTGGACAGGCGATACGCAGTATTTT. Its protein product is CASSFWTGDTQYF. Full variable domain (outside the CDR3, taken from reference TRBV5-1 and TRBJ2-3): KAGVTQTPRYLIKTRGQQVTLSCSPISGHRSVSWYQQTPGQGLQFLFEYFSETQRNKGNFPGRFSGRQFSNSRSEMNVSTLELGDSALYLCASSFWTGDTQYFGPGTRLTVL.

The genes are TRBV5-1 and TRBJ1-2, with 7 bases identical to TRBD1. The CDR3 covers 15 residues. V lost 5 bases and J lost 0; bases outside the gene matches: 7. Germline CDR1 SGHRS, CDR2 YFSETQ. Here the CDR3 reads CASRAGQLANYGYTF. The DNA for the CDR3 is TGCGCCAGCAGGGCGGGACAGTTAGCTAACTATGGCTACACCTTC.

Written as DNA, the CDR3 is TGCAGTGCTAGAGATCCCCCCGGGGAGGTAGGCTACACCTTC. It encodes CSARDPPGEVGYTF. The V call is TRBV20-1, the J call TRBJ1-2; D ambiguous. CDR1 and CDR2 (germline): DFQATT, SNEGSKA (reference sequence). Between the trimmed V and J ends, which lost 0 bases and 8 bases, there was a span of 16 bases. The CDR3 is 14 residues long.

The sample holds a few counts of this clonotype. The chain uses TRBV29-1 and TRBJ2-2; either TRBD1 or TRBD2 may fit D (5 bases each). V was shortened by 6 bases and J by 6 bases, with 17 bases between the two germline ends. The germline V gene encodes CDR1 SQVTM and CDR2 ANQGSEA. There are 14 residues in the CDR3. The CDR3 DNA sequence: TGCAGCGTCGGCCGGGACGGGAAGTCCGGGGAGCTGTTTTTT. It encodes CSVGRDGKSGELFF.

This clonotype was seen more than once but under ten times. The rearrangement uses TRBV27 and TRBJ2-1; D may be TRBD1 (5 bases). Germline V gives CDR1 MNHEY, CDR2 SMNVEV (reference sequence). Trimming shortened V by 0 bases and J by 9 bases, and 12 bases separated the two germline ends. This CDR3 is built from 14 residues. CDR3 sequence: CASSLSAQGVEQFF. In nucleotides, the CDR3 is TGTGCCAGCAGTTTATCGGCGCAGGGTGTTGAGCAGTTCTTC.

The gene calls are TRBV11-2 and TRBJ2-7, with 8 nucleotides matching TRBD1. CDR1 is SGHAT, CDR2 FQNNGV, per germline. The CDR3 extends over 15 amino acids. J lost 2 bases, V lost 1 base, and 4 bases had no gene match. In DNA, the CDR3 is TGTGCCAGCAGCTTAGGACAGGGGCCTCCCTACGAGCAGTACTTC. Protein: CASSLGQGPPYEQYF.

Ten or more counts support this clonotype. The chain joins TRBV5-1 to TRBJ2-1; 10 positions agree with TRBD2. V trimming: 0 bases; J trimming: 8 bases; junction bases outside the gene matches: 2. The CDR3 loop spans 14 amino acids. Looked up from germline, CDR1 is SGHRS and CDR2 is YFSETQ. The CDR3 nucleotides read TGCGCCAGCAGCTTGGCTAGCGGGAGCCATGAGCAGTTCTTC. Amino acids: CASSLASGSHEQFF.

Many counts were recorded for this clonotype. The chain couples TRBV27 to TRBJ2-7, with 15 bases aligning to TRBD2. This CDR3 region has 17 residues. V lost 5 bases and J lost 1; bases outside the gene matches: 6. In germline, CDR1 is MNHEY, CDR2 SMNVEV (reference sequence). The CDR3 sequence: CASSRGTSGRISYEQYF. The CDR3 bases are TGTGCCAGCAGTAGGGGGACTAGCGGGAGGATTTCCTACGAGCAGTACTTC.

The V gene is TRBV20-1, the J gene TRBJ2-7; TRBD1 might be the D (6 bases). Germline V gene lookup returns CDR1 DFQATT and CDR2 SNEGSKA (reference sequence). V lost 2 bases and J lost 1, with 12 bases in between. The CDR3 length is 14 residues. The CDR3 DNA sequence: TGCAGTGCTAGACCTCCGGACAGTTCCTACGAGCAGTACTTC. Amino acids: CSARPPDSSYEQYF.

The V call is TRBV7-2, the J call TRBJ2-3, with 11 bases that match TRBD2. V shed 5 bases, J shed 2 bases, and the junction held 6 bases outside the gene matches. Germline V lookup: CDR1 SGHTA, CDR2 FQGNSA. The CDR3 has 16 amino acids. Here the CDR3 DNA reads TGTGCCAGCAGCACGCGACTAGCGGGATCCACAGATACGCAGTATTTT. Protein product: CASSTRLAGSTDTQYF.

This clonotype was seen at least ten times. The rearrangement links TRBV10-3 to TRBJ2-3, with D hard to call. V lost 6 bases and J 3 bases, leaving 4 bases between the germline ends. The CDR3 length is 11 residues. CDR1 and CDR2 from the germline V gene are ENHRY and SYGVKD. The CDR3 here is CAIRITDTQYF. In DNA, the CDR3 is TGTGCCATCAGGATAACAGATACGCAGTATTTT.

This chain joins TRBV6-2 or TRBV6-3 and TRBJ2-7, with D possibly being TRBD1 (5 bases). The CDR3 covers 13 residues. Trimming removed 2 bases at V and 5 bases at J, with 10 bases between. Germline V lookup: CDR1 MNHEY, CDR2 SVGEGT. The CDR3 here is CASSYQQAHEQYF. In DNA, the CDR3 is TGTGCCAGCAGTTACCAACAGGCCCACGAGCAGTACTTC.

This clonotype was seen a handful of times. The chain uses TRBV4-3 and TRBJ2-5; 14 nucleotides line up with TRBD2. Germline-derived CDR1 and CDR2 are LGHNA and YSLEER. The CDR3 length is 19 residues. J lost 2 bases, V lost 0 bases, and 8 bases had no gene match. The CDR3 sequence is CASSQDLGLAGDVQETQYF. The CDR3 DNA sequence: TGCGCCAGCAGCCAAGATCTGGGACTAGCGGGAGACGTGCAAGAGACCCAGTACTTC.

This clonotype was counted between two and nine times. The CDR3 sequence is CASSAQGGTQYF. CDR3 DNA sequence: TGTGCCAGCAGCGCACAGGGAGGTACGCAGTATTTT. V and J are TRBV7-9 and TRBJ2-3, with D perhaps TRBD1 or TRBD2 (6 bases each). Germline CDR1 and CDR2: SEHNR and FQNEAQ (reference sequence). The CDR3 contains 12 residues. Deletions cut 5 bases from V and 8 bases from J, with 11 bases between.

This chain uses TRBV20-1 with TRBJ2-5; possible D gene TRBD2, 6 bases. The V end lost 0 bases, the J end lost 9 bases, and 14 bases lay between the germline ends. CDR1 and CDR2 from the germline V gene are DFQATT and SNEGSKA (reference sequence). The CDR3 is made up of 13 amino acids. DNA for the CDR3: TGCAGTGCTAGAGACCCCGGGAGTGCGGCCCAGTACTTC. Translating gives CSARDPGSAAQYF.

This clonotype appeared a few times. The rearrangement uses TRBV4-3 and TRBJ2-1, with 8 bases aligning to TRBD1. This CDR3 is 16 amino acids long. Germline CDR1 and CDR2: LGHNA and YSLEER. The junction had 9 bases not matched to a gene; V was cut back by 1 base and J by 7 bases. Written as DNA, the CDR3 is TGCGCCAGCAGCCAAGGGGGCAGGGGGCGAAGGAATGAGCAGTTCTTC. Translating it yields CASSQGGRGRRNEQFF.

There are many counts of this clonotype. The CDR3 protein is CASSLAQSSVETQYF. In DNA form, the CDR3 reads TGTGCCAGCAGTTTAGCGCAATCTAGCGTGGAGACCCAGTACTTC. The chain uses TRBV12-3 or TRBV12-4 and TRBJ2-5, with D maybe TRBD2 (6 bases). The CDR3 is made up of 15 amino acids. V was clipped by 0 bases and J by 5 bases, with 13 bases between them.

The CDR3 nucleotides are TGTGCCAGCAGCTTAGAGTCTCTACTAGTTAAGGGCACCGGGGAGCTGTTTTTT. Its protein is CASSLESLLVKGTGELFF. This chain connects TRBV11-2 to TRBJ2-2, with D possibly matching TRBD2 (5 bases). Germline V CDR1 and CDR2: SGHAT, FQNNGV. The CDR3 loop spans 18 amino acids. Trimming shortened V by 0 bases and J by 4 bases, and 18 bases separated the two germline ends.